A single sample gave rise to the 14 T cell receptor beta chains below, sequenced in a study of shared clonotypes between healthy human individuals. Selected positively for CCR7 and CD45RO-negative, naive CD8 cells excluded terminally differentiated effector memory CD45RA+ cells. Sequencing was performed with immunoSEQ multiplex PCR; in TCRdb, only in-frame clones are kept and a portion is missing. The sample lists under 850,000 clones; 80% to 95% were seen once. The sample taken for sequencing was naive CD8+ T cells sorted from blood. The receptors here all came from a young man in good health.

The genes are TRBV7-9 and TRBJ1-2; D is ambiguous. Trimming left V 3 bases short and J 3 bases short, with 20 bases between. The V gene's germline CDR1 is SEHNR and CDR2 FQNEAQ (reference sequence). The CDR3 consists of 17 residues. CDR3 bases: TGTGCCAGCAGCTTCTCGGCGGGTCGGGGTAACGACTATGGCTACACCTTC. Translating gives CASSFSAGRGNDYGYTF.

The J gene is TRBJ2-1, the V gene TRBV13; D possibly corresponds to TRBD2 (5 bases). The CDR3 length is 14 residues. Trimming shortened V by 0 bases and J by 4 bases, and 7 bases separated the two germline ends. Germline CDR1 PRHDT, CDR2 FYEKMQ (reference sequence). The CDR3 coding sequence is TGTGCCAGCAGCTTAGGGAGCGGATACAATGAGCAGTTCTTC. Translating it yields CASSLGSGYNEQFF.

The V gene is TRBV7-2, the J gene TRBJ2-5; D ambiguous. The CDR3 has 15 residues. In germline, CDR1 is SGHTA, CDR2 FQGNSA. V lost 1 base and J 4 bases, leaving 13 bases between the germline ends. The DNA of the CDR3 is TGTGCCAGCAGCTTAGGGGGTTGGGGTTTAGAGACCCAGTACTTC. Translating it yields CASSLGGWGLETQYF.

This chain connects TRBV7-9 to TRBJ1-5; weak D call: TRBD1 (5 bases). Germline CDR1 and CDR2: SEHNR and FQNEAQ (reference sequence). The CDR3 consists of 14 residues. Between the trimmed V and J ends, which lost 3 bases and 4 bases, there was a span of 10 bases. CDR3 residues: CASSLGGVNQPQHF. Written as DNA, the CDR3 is TGTGCCAGCAGCTTGGGAGGGGTGAATCAGCCCCAGCATTTT.

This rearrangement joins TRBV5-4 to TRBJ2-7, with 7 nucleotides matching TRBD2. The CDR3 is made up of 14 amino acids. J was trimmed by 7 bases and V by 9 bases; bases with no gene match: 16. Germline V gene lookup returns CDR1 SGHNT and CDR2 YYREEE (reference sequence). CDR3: CATTSSAGYWEQYF. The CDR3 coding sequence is TGTGCCACCACTTCGTCAGCGGGATATTGGGAGCAGTACTTC. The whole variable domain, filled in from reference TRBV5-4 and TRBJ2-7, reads ETGVTQSPTHLIKTRGQQVTLRCSSQSGHNTVSWYQQALGQGPQFIFQYYREEENGRGNFPPRFSGLQFPNYSSELNVNALELDDSALYLCATTSSAGYWEQYFGPGTRLTVT.

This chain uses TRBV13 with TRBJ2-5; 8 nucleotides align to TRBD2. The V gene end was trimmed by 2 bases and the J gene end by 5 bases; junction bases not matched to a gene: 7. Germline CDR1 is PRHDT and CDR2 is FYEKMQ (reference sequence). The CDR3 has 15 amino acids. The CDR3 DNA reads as TGTGCCAGCAGCTTAAGAGCGGGAGTAATGGAGACCCAGTACTTC. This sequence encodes CASSLRAGVMETQYF.

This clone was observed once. The CDR3 DNA reads TGTGCCAGCAGCCCCTCATCGTTGAATGGCTACACCTTC. It specifies CASSPSSLNGYTF. The chain couples TRBV7-9 to TRBJ1-2; D is unresolved. Per germline, CDR1 SEHNR and CDR2 FQNEAQ (reference sequence). V was shortened by 5 bases and J by 6 bases, with 13 bases between the two germline ends. The CDR3 contains 13 residues.

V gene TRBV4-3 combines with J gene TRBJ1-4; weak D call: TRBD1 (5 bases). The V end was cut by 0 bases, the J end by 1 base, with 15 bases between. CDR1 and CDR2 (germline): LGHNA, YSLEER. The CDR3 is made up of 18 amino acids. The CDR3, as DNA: TGCGCCAGCAGCCAAGAAAGGGGCCTGGTTGGAACTAATGAAAAACTGTTTTTT. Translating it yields CASSQERGLVGTNEKLFF.

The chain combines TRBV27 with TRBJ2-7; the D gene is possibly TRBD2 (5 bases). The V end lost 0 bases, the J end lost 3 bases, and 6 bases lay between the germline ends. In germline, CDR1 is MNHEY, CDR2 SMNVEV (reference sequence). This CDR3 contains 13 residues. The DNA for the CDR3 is TGTGCCAGCAGTTTATCCGAGGGCTACGAGCAGTACTTC. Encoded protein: CASSLSEGYEQYF.

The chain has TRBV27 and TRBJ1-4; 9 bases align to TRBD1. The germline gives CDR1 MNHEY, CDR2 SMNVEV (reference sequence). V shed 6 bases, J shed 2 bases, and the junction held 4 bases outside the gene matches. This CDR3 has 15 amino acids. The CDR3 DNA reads TGTGCCAGCAGGGGACAGGGAGCGACTAATGAAAAACTGTTTTTT. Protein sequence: CASRGQGATNEKLFF. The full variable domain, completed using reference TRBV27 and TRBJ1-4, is EAQVTQNPRYLITVTGKKLTVTCSQNMNHEYMSWYRQDPGLGLRQIYYSMNVEVTDKGDVPEGYKVSRKEKRNFPLILESPSPNQTSLYFCASRGQGATNEKLFFGSGTQLSVL.

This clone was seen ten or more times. Written as DNA, the CDR3 is TGTGCCAGCAGTTTGATCGATTACGAGCAGTACTTC. Translated: CASSLIDYEQYF. This chain links TRBV28 with TRBJ2-7; D unclear. The CDR3 consists of 12 residues. Germline values: CDR1 MDHEN, CDR2 SYDVKM. Trimming shortened V by 3 bases and J by 4 bases, and 7 bases separated the two germline ends.

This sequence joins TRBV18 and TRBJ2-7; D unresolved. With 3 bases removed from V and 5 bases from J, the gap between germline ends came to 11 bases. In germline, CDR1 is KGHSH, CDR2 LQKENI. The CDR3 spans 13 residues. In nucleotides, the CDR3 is TGTGCCAGCTCACCTCCGGTAGCCCACGAGCAGTACTTC. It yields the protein CASSPPVAHEQYF.

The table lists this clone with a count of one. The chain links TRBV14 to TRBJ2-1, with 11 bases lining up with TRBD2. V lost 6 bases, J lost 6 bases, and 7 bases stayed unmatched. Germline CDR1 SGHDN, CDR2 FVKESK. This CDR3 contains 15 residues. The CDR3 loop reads CASSQLAGVANEQFF. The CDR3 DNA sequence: TGTGCCAGCAGTCAACTAGCGGGAGTCGCCAATGAGCAGTTCTTC.

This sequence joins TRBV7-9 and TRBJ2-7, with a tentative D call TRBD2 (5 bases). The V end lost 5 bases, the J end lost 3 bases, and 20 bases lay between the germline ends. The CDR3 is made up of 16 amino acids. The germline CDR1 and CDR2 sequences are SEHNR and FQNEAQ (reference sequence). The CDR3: CASSPPEAGDFYEQYF. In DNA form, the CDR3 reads TGTGCCAGCAGCCCCCCAGAGGCCGGGGATTTCTACGAGCAGTACTTC.